This record looks at one T cell receptor (beta chain) sequence and its context. This sample is part of a study of blood T cell repertoires in COVID-19. Looking at the study overall: Samples taken during acute and convalescent COVID-19 were collected in the United States, Italy and Spain.

Some clones are missing from TCRdb's copy, which holds only in-frame ones; the method was immunoSEQ multiplex PCR. The sample has more than 300,000 clones, almost 90% seen once. Deletions cut 4 bases from V and 3 bases from J, with 16 bases between. The CDR3 extends over 15 amino acids. CDR1 LGHDT and CDR2 YNNKEL come from the germline V gene (reference sequence). The rearrangement uses TRBV3-1 (or the pseudogene TRBV3-2) and TRBJ2-7; weak D call: TRBD1 (5 bases). The receptor was isolated from a woman in her sixties or seventies with COVID-19, enrolled during active disease. Sequencing was done on a sample of peripheral blood. The CDR3 loop reads CASSPTFTGGYEQYF. Here the CDR3 DNA reads TGTGCCAGCAGCCCAACGTTCACAGGCGGCTACGAGCAGTACTTC.